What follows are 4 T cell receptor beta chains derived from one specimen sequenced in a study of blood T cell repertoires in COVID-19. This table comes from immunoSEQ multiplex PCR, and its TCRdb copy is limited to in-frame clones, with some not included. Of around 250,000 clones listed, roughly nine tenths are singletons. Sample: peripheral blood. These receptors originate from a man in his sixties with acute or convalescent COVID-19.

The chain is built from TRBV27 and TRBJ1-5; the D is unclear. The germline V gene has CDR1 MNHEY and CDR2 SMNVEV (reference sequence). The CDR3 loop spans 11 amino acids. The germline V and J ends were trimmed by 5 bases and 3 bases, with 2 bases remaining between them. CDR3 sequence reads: CASSLNQPQHF. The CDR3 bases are TGTGCCAGCAGTCTCAATCAGCCCCAGCATTTT.

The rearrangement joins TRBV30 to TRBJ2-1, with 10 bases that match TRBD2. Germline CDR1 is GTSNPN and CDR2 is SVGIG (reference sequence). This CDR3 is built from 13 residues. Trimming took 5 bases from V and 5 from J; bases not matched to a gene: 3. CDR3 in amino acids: CAWEAGGDNEQFF. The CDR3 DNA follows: TGTGCCTGGGAAGCGGGAGGGGACAATGAGCAGTTCTTC.

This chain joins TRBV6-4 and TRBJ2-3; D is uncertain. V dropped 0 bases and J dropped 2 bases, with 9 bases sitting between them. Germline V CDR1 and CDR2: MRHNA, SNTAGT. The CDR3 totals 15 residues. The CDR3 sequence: CASSDSGTPTDTQYF. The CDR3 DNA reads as TGTGCCAGCAGTGACTCTGGTACTCCCACAGATACGCAGTATTTT.

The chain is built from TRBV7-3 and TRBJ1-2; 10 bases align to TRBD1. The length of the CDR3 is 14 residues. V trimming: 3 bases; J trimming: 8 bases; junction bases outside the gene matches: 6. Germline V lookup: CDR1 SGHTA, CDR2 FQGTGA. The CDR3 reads CASSLGQGLGGYTF. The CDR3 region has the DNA TGTGCCAGCAGCTTGGGACAGGGGTTGGGCGGCTACACCTTC.